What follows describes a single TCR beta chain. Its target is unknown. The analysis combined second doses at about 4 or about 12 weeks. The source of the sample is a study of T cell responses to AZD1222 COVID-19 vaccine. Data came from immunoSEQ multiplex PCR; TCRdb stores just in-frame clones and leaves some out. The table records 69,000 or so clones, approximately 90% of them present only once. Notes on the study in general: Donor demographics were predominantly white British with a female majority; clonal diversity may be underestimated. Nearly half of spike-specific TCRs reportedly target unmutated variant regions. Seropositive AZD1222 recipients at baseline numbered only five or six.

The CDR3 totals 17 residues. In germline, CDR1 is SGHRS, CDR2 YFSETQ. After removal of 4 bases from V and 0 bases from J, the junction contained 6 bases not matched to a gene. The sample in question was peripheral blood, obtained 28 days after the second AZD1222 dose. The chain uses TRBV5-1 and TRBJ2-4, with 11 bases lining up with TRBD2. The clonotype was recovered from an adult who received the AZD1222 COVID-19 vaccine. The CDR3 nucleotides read TGCGCCAGCAGCACGGGACTAGCGGAGGTAGCCAAAAACATTCAGTACTTC. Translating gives CASSTGLAEVAKNIQYF.